The entry below gives a single T cell receptor (beta chain) sequence along with its context. Its antigen remains unidentified. These data belong to a study of beta chain features in type 1 diabetes. Findings and limits, study-wide: Comparison showed that naive, central memory and Treg TCRB repertoires appeared more similar among patients than among healthy donors.

The CDR3 runs 16 residues. Germline CDR1 is MGHRA and CDR2 is YSYEKL. V gave up 1 base and J gave up 4 bases, with 14 bases separating them. Researchers reported sorting CD4+ naive, central memory, regulatory and stem cell-like memory cells via CD45RO/CCR7/CD25/CD127/CD95/CD27. What was sequenced were expressed TCRB transcripts, since all of the isolated RNA had been reverse transcribed. Produced via immunoSEQ multiplex PCR; TCRdb's table is partial and in-frame only. The repertoire includes 300,000 to 350,000 clones, about 18% of them detected once, and approximately 0.041% sits in the top ten. The source of this sequence is a woman under 30 in good health. The chain carries TRBV4-1 and TRBJ1-5; D is uncertain. The sample consisted of naive CD4+ T cells from blood. In DNA form, the CDR3 reads TGCGCCAGCAGCCAAGTTGGAAGAGGCCCAAATCAGCCCCAGCATTTT. Translating it yields CASSQVGRGPNQPQHF.